Presented here are 26 T cell receptor beta chains from one specimen sequenced in a study of blood T cell repertoires in COVID-19. Only in-frame clones appear in the TCRdb table, and some are missing; sequencing was by immunoSEQ multiplex PCR. The table records approximately 180,000 clones, around 90% of them present only once. Sequenced input: peripheral blood. The receptors stem from a woman between 45 and 60 years old with acute or convalescent COVID-19.

The chain employs TRBV3-1 (or the pseudogene TRBV3-2) and TRBJ2-5; 8 bases are a match to TRBD2. Germline V gene sequence: CDR1 LGHDT, CDR2 YNNKEL (reference sequence). This CDR3 has 13 residues. With 2 bases clipped from V and 4 bases from J, the junction kept 0 bases outside the gene matches. The CDR3 sequence: CASSQLAGETQYF. CDR3 bases: TGTGCCAGCAGCCAACTAGCGGGAGAGACCCAGTACTTC.

V is TRBV7-9 and J is TRBJ1-1; 7 bases align to TRBD1. Losses at the gene ends were 5 bases for V and 6 bases for J; bases not matched to a gene: 6. The CDR3 has 13 residues. CDR1 and CDR2 from the germline V gene are SEHNR and FQNEAQ (reference sequence). CDR3 DNA: TGTGCCAGCAGCCCACAGGGGATCCCTGAAGCTTTCTTT. Translation: CASSPQGIPEAFF.

This rearrangement joins TRBV11-2 to TRBJ2-4, with D uncertain. This CDR3 has 13 amino acids. Germline V lookup: CDR1 SGHAT, CDR2 FQNNGV. V was clipped by 2 bases and J by 6 bases, with 8 bases between them. The CDR3 DNA sequence: TGTGCCAGCAGCTTACTGGAGAGAAACATTCAGTACTTC. It codes for CASSLLERNIQYF.

This chain connects TRBV7-9 to TRBJ1-4, with D unresolved. V was pared by 5 bases and J by 4 bases, with 11 bases between. The CDR3 runs to 14 residues. From germline, CDR1 is SEHNR and CDR2 FQNEAQ (reference sequence). The CDR3 here is CASSQTSYNEKLFF. The CDR3 DNA follows: TGTGCCAGCAGCCAGACAAGTTATAATGAAAAACTGTTTTTT.

The rearrangement joins TRBV18 to TRBJ1-5; D unresolved. Looked up from germline, CDR1 is KGHSH and CDR2 is LQKENI. Trimming removed 3 bases at V and 5 bases at J, with 8 bases between. The CDR3 loop spans 13 amino acids. CDR3 sequence: CASSPTAHQPQHF. Written as DNA, the CDR3 is TGTGCCAGCTCACCTACAGCCCATCAGCCCCAGCATTTT.

V and J are TRBV13 and TRBJ1-2; unclear D gene. In germline, CDR1 is PRHDT, CDR2 FYEKMQ (reference sequence). Trimming took 1 base from V and 6 from J, leaving 12 bases between them. This CDR3 is 14 amino acids long. Here the CDR3 DNA reads TGTGCCAGCAGCTTAGACTGGGGAGATGATGGCTACACCTTC. Residues: CASSLDWGDDGYTF. Full variable domain (missing parts from reference TRBV13 and TRBJ1-2): AAGVIQSPRHLIKEKRETATLKCYPIPRHDTVYWYQQGPGQDPQFLISFYEKMQSDKGSIPDRFSAQQFSDYHSELNMSSLELGDSALYFCASSLDWGDDGYTFGSGTRLTVV.

The rearrangement uses TRBV5-4 and TRBJ2-5, with 8 bases matching TRBD2. J gave up 5 bases and V 3 bases, and 9 bases lay outside the gene matches. This CDR3 is 15 amino acids long. CDR1 and CDR2 (germline): SGHNT, YYREEE (reference sequence). The CDR3 region has the DNA TGTGCCAGCAGCTGGGGGAGCGGGAGCCGCGAGACCCAGTACTTC. Translation gives CASSWGSGSRETQYF.

The V and J genes are TRBV6-5 and TRBJ2-1, with a possible D match to TRBD2 (5 bases). The CDR3 consists of 14 residues. Trimming took off 8 bases at V and 2 bases at J, with 13 bases between the two ends. Germline CDR1 is MNHEY and CDR2 is SVGAGI. In DNA, the CDR3 is TGTGCCAGCGGCGAGGGATTCGCCTACAATGAGCAGTTCTTC. This sequence encodes CASGEGFAYNEQFF.

This clone is a singleton in its sample. The chain recombines TRBV7-8 with TRBJ1-5; D not certain. The V end lost 5 bases, the J end lost 1 base, and 12 bases lay between the germline ends. Germline assignment: CDR1 SGHVS and CDR2 FQNEAQ. The CDR3 has 15 amino acids. As DNA, the CDR3 is TGTGCCAGCAGCCTGGCGGAACCGAGCAATCAGCCCCAGCATTTT. Translating it yields CASSLAEPSNQPQHF.

This chain connects TRBV24-1 to TRBJ2-2, with a possible D match to TRBD2 (8 bases). Germline V gives CDR1 KGHDR, CDR2 SFDVKD. This CDR3 contains 17 residues. The V end was cut by 9 bases, the J end by 6 bases, with 25 bases between. CDR3 DNA sequence: TGTGCCACCGGTGGCAGGGGGGCCGCGGGGGGATCCGGGGAGCTGTTTTTT. Protein sequence: CATGGRGAAGGSGELFF.

This rearrangement joins TRBV7-2 to TRBJ2-7, with 14 bases identical to TRBD2. The V gene end was trimmed by 4 bases and the J gene end by 9 bases; junction bases not matched to a gene: 5. The germline V gene encodes CDR1 SGHTA and CDR2 FQGNSA. The CDR3 extends over 14 amino acids. CDR3 protein: CASSSTSGGALQYF. As DNA, the CDR3 is TGTGCCAGCAGCTCGACTAGCGGGGGGGCCCTGCAGTACTTC.

The chain employs TRBV24-1 and TRBJ2-3; 14 nucleotides agree with TRBD2. Germline loops: CDR1 KGHDR, CDR2 SFDVKD. Trimming cost V 4 bases and J 4 bases; bases outside gene matches: 3. The CDR3 has 16 amino acids. CDR3 coding DNA: TGTGCCACCAGTGAGGGGACTAGCGGGAGCGCAGATACGCAGTATTTT. Encoded protein: CATSEGTSGSADTQYF.

This clone appeared a single time. This chain links TRBV6-5 with TRBJ1-4; 7 bases are a match to TRBD1. V lost 8 bases, J lost 8 bases, and 14 bases stayed unmatched. CDR3 size: 15 residues. Looked up from germline, CDR1 is MNHEY and CDR2 is SVGAGI. The CDR3 loop is CASSYSAGGEEKLFF. The CDR3 region has the DNA TGTGCCAGCTCCTACTCCGCAGGGGGTGAAGAAAAACTGTTTTTT.

The chain combines TRBV7-2 with TRBJ2-2; TRBD2 matches at 9 bases. The ends lost 4 bases at V and 7 bases at J; junction bases unmatched: 10. This CDR3 contains 16 residues. CDR1 and CDR2 from the germline V gene are SGHTA and FQGNSA. CDR3 in amino acids: CASSSRIAGDSGELFF. The DNA of the CDR3 is TGTGCCAGCAGCTCCAGGATAGCGGGAGACAGCGGGGAGCTGTTTTTT.

The J gene is TRBJ1-3, the V gene TRBV11-2; D gene uncertain. V was clipped by 5 bases and J by 8 bases, with 10 bases between them. This CDR3 region has 12 residues. Germline V gene sequence: CDR1 SGHAT, CDR2 FQNNGV. The CDR3 here is CASSTRLDTIYF. CDR3 bases: TGTGCCAGCAGCACCCGACTTGACACCATATATTTT.

The chain uses TRBV11-3 and TRBJ1-1; D is possibly TRBD1 (5 bases). The CDR3 has 12 residues. With 8 bases removed from V and 4 bases from J, the gap between germline ends came to 11 bases. Germline lookup yields CDR1 SGHNT and CDR2 YENEEA. The CDR3 bases are TGTGCCAGCGAGGACACTATCACTGAAGCTTTCTTT. This sequence encodes CASEDTITEAFF.

This chain connects TRBV5-1 to TRBJ2-7; possible D gene TRBD1, 6 bases. Germline V gene data show CDR1 as SGHRS and CDR2 as YFSETQ. V was clipped by 0 bases and J by 6 bases, with 16 bases between them. This CDR3 has 15 amino acids. The CDR3 sequence: CASSLARQGYFEQYF. DNA for the CDR3: TGCGCCAGCAGCTTGGCCCGGCAGGGGTATTTCGAGCAGTACTTC.

This chain connects TRBV11-3 to TRBJ1-5; D unclear. Per germline, CDR1 SGHNT and CDR2 YENEEA. Trimming left V 2 bases short and J 0 bases short, with 2 bases between. CDR3 length: 13 residues. The CDR3 here is CASSLYSNQPQHF. CDR3 DNA: TGTGCCAGCAGCTTATATAGCAATCAGCCCCAGCATTTT.

This clone was seen a few times. The CDR3 DNA is TGTGCCAGCAGCCAAGAAAAGGGCGGGACTAGCGGATCCACATACGAGCAGTACTTC. It is translated as CASSQEKGGTSGSTYEQYF. This chain joins TRBV7-2 and TRBJ2-7; 11 bases agree with TRBD2. This CDR3 comprises 19 residues. Germline CDR1 and CDR2: SGHTA and FQGNSA. The trim removed 5 bases at V and 4 bases at J, leaving 19 bases unmatched.

V gene TRBV11-2 combines with J gene TRBJ2-1; TRBD2 matches 8 bases. In germline, CDR1 is SGHAT, CDR2 FQNNGV. The CDR3 is 15 residues long. V lost 6 bases and J lost 0; bases outside the gene matches: 4. The chain's CDR3 is CASRASGGSYNEQFF. The CDR3 bases are TGTGCCAGCAGAGCCAGCGGGGGCTCCTACAATGAGCAGTTCTTC.

The CDR3 loop reads CASSPPIWDREKWTEAFF. The CDR3 DNA is TGTGCCAGCTCACCACCGATTTGGGACAGGGAAAAGTGGACTGAAGCTTTCTTT. The V call is TRBV18, the J call TRBJ1-1; 9 bases line up with TRBD1. In germline, CDR1 is KGHSH, CDR2 LQKENI. The trim removed 0 bases at V and 5 bases at J, leaving 13 bases unmatched. The CDR3 has 18 amino acids.

The rearrangement uses TRBV5-4 and TRBJ2-1; 12 bases map to TRBD2. CDR1 is SGHNT, CDR2 YYREEE, per germline (reference sequence). This CDR3 is 16 amino acids long. V trimming: 4 bases; J trimming: 2 bases; junction bases outside the gene matches: 4. The CDR3 here is CASSPGLAGTYNEQFF. Here the CDR3 DNA reads TGTGCCAGCAGCCCCGGACTAGCGGGGACCTACAATGAGCAGTTCTTC.

The chain employs TRBV7-6 and TRBJ2-1, with TRBD2 identical over 7 bases. CDR3 length equals 15 residues. The trim removed 6 bases at V and 3 bases at J, leaving 8 bases unmatched. CDR1 and CDR2 from the germline V gene are SGHVS and FNYEAQ. CDR3: CASSRLAELYNEQFF. The CDR3 nucleotides read TGTGCCAGCAGTCGCCTAGCGGAGCTCTACAATGAGCAGTTCTTC. Complete variable domain (other parts from reference TRBV7-6 and TRBJ2-1): GAGVSQSPRYKVTKRGQDVALRCDPISGHVSLYWYRQALGQGPEFLTYFNYEAQQDKSGLPNDRFSAERPEGSISTLTIQRTEQRDSAMYRCASSRLAELYNEQFFGPGTRLTVL.

The rearrangement uses TRBV18 and TRBJ1-2, with unresolved D. The germline V gene encodes CDR1 KGHSH and CDR2 LQKENI. Trimming cost V 2 bases and J 8 bases, with 18 bases left between them. The CDR3 runs 15 residues. The chain's CDR3 is CASSPIDRKSEGYTF. Here the CDR3 DNA reads TGTGCCAGCTCACCAATCGATAGAAAGTCGGAGGGCTACACCTTC.

The genes are TRBV27 and TRBJ2-1; D might be TRBD1 (5 bases). CDR3 length equals 14 residues. Germline V lookup: CDR1 MNHEY, CDR2 SMNVEV (reference sequence). Trimming stripped 5 bases from V and 4 bases from J, with 12 bases between. The CDR3 bases are TGTGCCAGCAGTCCTCTCGACAGATACAATGAGCAGTTCTTC. Encoded protein: CASSPLDRYNEQFF.

V gene TRBV12-3 or TRBV12-4 combines with J gene TRBJ2-7; 8 nucleotides agree with TRBD1. The CDR3 extends over 13 amino acids. Losses at the gene ends were 5 bases for V and 7 bases for J; bases not matched to a gene: 7. The CDR3 nucleotides are TGTGCCAGCAGTCTCCGTGGGGACAGGGAGCAGTACTTC. Its protein product is CASSLRGDREQYF.